This TCR beta chain appears in the sequencing data of a study of T-cell memory formation after mild COVID-19. Looking at the study overall: TCR clusters largely stayed donor specific.

TCRdb redid the calling of the 5' RACE reads with MiXCR, one entry per CDR3 protein. This table has roughly 350,000 distinct CDR3 sequences, around 21% appearing once. The sequenced material came from PBMCs or a T cell subset sorted from them (not recorded which). The clonotype was recovered from an adult woman who had mild COVID-19 (a few samples of this study predate the infection). Cell type and time point are not known.

The CDR3 nucleotides read TGCGCCAGCAGCTTGGCCCAGGGGGGAATGAACACTGAAGCTTTCTTT. It encodes CASSLAQGGMNTEAFF. J is TRBJ1-1 and V is TRBV5-1; 7 positions agree with TRBD1. This CDR3 is built from 16 residues. V dropped 0 bases and J dropped 0; count of bases not matched to a gene: 5. The germline V gene has CDR1 SGHRS and CDR2 YFSETQ.